This paragraph reports one T cell receptor beta chain. Its antigen is undetermined. Indicated treatment: oral pan-JAK inhibitor, 5-10 mg twice daily. Researchers took lesional scalp punch biopsies and peripheral blood from people who were alopecia areata patients. These data are taken from a study of CD8+ T cells in alopecia areata. Reverse transcribed after extraction, RNA yielded cDNA as the sequencing template. The assay was immunoSEQ multiplex PCR, and TCRdb's table has in-frame clones only and misses some. This sample has 270,000 or so clones, with roughly 60% found just once. Whole-study findings and limits: Compared with normal scalp, lesional scalp had higher clonality and more expanded CD8+ clones. Persistence in scalp and blood during tofacitinib was observed for many expanded lesional clones.

Trimming removed 4 bases from V and 10 bases from J, with 20 bases in between. Germline V gives CDR1 SGHNT, CDR2 YYREEE (reference sequence). This CDR3 spans 14 amino acids. The starting material was CD4+ T cells sorted from blood, obtained at week 24, from a patient treated with tofacitinib. This chain links TRBV5-4 with TRBJ1-1; a weak D match, TRBD1 (5 bases). The origin of this receptor is a human donor with alopecia areata. CDR3 nucleotides: TGTGCCAGCAGCGGCCAGGGAAGTTCCGCTGGAGCTTTCTTT. It codes for CASSGQGSSAGAFF. The whole variable domain, filled in from reference TRBV5-4 and TRBJ1-1, reads ETGVTQSPTHLIKTRGQQVTLRCSSQSGHNTVSWYQQALGQGPQFIFQYYREEENGRGNFPPRFSGLQFPNYSSELNVNALELDDSALYLCASSGQGSSAGAFFGQGTRLTVV.